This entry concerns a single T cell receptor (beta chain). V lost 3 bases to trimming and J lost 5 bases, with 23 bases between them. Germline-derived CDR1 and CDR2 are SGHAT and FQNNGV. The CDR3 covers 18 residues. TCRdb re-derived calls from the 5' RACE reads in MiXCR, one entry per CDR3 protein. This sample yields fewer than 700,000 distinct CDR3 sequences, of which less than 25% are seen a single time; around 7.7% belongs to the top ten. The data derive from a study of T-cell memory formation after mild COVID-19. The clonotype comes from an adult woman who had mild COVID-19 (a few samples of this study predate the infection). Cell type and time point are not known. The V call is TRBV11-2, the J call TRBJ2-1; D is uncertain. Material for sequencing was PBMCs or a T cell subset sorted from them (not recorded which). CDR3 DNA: TGTGCCAGCAGCTTGGGTTTTGGGGTAGGCGGAATAAACAATGAGCAGTTCTTC. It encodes CASSLGFGVGGINNEQFF.